This TCR beta chain was recovered during a study of T cells in Graves' hyperthyroidism and ophthalmopathy. This clonotype was seen many times. RNA transcripts provided the source from which TCR beta CDR3 regions were amplified. During a first-round RT-PCR of the TCR CDR3, the HTBI primer set was used. A single record per CDR3 protein comes from TCRdb applying MiXCR to the multiplex PCR reads. Counted here are 400,000 or so distinct CDR3 sequences, more than 12% occurring once; the ten biggest clones make up roughly a fifth. Trimming stripped 5 bases from V and 2 bases from J, with 10 bases between. Germline CDR1 GTSNPN, CDR2 SVGIG (reference sequence). CDR3 length: 12 amino acids.

This clonotype was sampled from a woman in her thirties with Graves' ophthalmopathy. The rearrangement links TRBV30 to TRBJ2-7; D is perhaps TRBD1 or TRBD2 (5 bases each). Sample: blood. The chain's CDR3 is CAWGDGTYEQYF. Written as DNA, the CDR3 is TGTGCCTGGGGGGACGGTACCTACGAGCAGTACTTC.